Shown below are 27 T cell receptor beta chains from a single sample sequenced in a study of blood T cells in healthy people across ages. Next came a second PCR, run for about 7 to 11 cycles, which used a sample-barcoded 5' primer along with a J-beta primer mix. From the 5' RACE reads, TCRdb called clonotypes with MiXCR, one entry per CDR3 protein. The sample holds 1.5 million to 1.8 million distinct CDR3 sequences, approximately 42% seen once. Material: blood. The receptors derive from a woman between 18 and 30 years old in good health.

The V call is TRBV7-9, the J call TRBJ1-1, with 8 bases identical to TRBD1. This CDR3 comprises 14 residues. Trimming removed 6 bases from V and 5 bases from J; junction bases left unmatched: 8. Germline-derived CDR1 and CDR2 are SEHNR and FQNEAQ (reference sequence). The CDR3 here is CASSRNRGKTEAFF. CDR3 DNA sequence: TGTGCCAGCAGTCGTAACAGGGGGAAGACTGAAGCTTTCTTT.

In this sample, this clonotype turned up a few times. The J gene is TRBJ1-2, the V gene TRBV12-3 or TRBV12-4; the D is unclear. CDR3 size: 16 residues. With 5 bases removed from V and 0 bases from J, the gap between germline ends came to 16 bases. The CDR3 loop reads CASSQAELSPNYGYTF. CDR3 DNA sequence: TGTGCCAGCAGTCAGGCCGAACTGAGCCCTAACTATGGCTACACCTTC.

V and J are TRBV29-1 and TRBJ1-1, with D possibly being TRBD1 (6 bases). This CDR3 is built from 14 residues. Deletions cut 6 bases from V and 1 base from J, with 15 bases between. Germline CDR1 reads SQVTM; CDR2 reads ANQGSEA. The CDR3 DNA sequence: TGCAGCGTCGCCAACAGGGTTGCGAACACTGAAGCTTTCTTT. It encodes CSVANRVANTEAFF.

The CDR3 DNA is TGTGCCTGGAGTCATCACGGGCAGGGTGAGCAGTACTTC. Protein: CAWSHHGQGEQYF. V gene TRBV30 combines with J gene TRBJ2-7; D might be TRBD1 (5 bases). The germline V gene has CDR1 GTSNPN and CDR2 SVGIG (reference sequence). This CDR3 has 13 residues. V was trimmed by 2 bases and J by 7 bases, leaving 15 bases between them.

This clonotype has a single count. The chain combines TRBV29-1 with TRBJ1-1; tentative D call: TRBD1 (5 bases). The CDR3 has 12 residues. The ends were cut back, 3 bases at V and 5 bases at J, with 10 bases in the middle. Germline V CDR1 and CDR2: SQVTM, ANQGSEA. The CDR3 is CSVEGDETEAFF. Written as DNA, the CDR3 is TGCAGCGTTGAGGGGGACGAGACTGAAGCTTTCTTT.

The chain carries TRBV6-5 and TRBJ1-1, with D uncertain. The CDR3 runs 13 residues. Germline V gene data show CDR1 as MNHEY and CDR2 as SVGAGI. Between the trimmed V and J ends, which lost 6 bases and 3 bases, there was a span of 11 bases. In nucleotides, the CDR3 is TGTGCCAGCAGACAACCGGGCGACACTGAAGCTTTCTTT. Its protein is CASRQPGDTEAFF.

The V and J genes are TRBV20-1 and TRBJ1-1; no definite D call. Germline V gives CDR1 DFQATT, CDR2 SNEGSKA (reference sequence). This CDR3 spans 17 amino acids. V gave up 1 base and J gave up 0 bases, with 18 bases separating them. CDR3 residues: CSARGYRPGRLNTEAFF. DNA for the CDR3: TGCAGTGCTAGAGGTTATCGTCCTGGCAGGTTGAACACTGAAGCTTTCTTT.

In this sample, this clonotype turned up a few times. This chain joins TRBV29-1 and TRBJ2-1, with 8 nucleotides matching TRBD1. The CDR3 runs to 14 residues. The V gene's germline CDR1 is SQVTM and CDR2 ANQGSEA. V lost 6 bases and J lost 4; bases outside the gene matches: 8. The DNA of the CDR3 is TGCAGCGTCACCCGGGACAGGCCGTACAATGAGCAGTTCTTC. Translated, it gives CSVTRDRPYNEQFF.

For the CDR3, the DNA is TGTGCCAGCAGCTCTAGCCGGGGACAGGTATATACCCAGTACTTC. Its protein is CASSSSRGQVYTQYF. The rearrangement joins TRBV7-2 to TRBJ2-4, with 8 positions matching TRBD1. Germline-derived CDR1 and CDR2 are SGHTA and FQGNSA. Unmatched junction bases numbered 15, after V lost 4 bases and J lost 13 bases. This CDR3 is built from 15 residues.

This clonotype was seen only a few times. V usage is TRBV6-5 and J usage is TRBJ2-5; 11 bases line up with TRBD2. The CDR3 loop spans 16 amino acids. V gave up 6 bases and J gave up 0 bases; unmatched junction bases: 6. In germline, CDR1 is MNHEY, CDR2 SVGAGI. As DNA, the CDR3 is TGTGCCAGCAGGTCCCTAGCGGGGGGCTACCAAGAGACCCAGTACTTC. Protein sequence: CASRSLAGGYQETQYF.

A word on this clonotype: A junction end diverges from the germline sequence, so it may reflect a read error. The chain joins TRBV12-3 or TRBV12-4 to TRBJ1-2; D is undetermined. The length of the CDR3 is 12 residues. As DNA, the CDR3 is TGTGCCAGGGGGAGAGCTAACTATGGCTACACTTTC. Its translation: CARGRANYGYTF.

In this sample, this clonotype turned up a few times. The chain combines TRBV5-1 with TRBJ2-7; 7 bases are a match to TRBD2. With 0 bases clipped from V and 2 bases from J, the junction kept 5 bases outside the gene matches. This CDR3 spans 15 amino acids. Per the germline V gene, CDR1 is SGHRS and CDR2 is YFSETQ. Here the CDR3 reads CASSLAPSGTYEQYF. Written as DNA, the CDR3 is TGCGCCAGCAGCTTGGCCCCTAGCGGCACCTACGAGCAGTACTTC.

Written as DNA, the CDR3 is TGTGCCAGCACCGAGCCCGGGACAGGGAAGTTCCAGCCCCAGCATTTT. Protein: CASTEPGTGKFQPQHF. The chain links TRBV28 to TRBJ1-5, with 9 bases aligning to TRBD1. The V segment lost 7 bases and the J segment 7 bases; nucleotides outside the gene matches: 14. Germline values: CDR1 MDHEN, CDR2 SYDVKM. CDR3 size: 16 residues.

V is TRBV5-6 and J is TRBJ2-5; D is ambiguous. This CDR3 region has 14 residues. The germline V gene encodes CDR1 SGHDT and CDR2 YYEEEE. Trimming shortened V by 1 base and J by 5 bases, and 12 bases separated the two germline ends. The CDR3 spells CASSLHTMKETQYF. In nucleotides, the CDR3 is TGTGCCAGCAGCTTGCATACGATGAAGGAGACCCAGTACTTC. The whole variable domain, filled in from reference TRBV5-6 and TRBJ2-5, reads DAGVTQSPTHLIKTRGQQVTLRCSPKSGHDTVSWYQQALGQGPQFIFQYYEEEERQRGNFPDRFSGHQFPNYSSELNVNALLLGDSALYLCASSLHTMKETQYFGPGTRLLVL.

The chain carries TRBV4-3 and TRBJ1-5; D is perhaps TRBD1 (5 bases). This CDR3 has 16 amino acids. Germline CDR1 is LGHNA and CDR2 is YSLEER. V shed 0 bases and J shed 2 bases, with 11 bases lying between them. The CDR3, as DNA: TGCGCCAGCAGCCAAGAGTCAGGGAGGGGCAATCAGCCCCAGCATTTT. Its translation: CASSQESGRGNQPQHF.

J is TRBJ2-3 and V is TRBV4-3; D uncertain. CDR1 and CDR2 from the germline V gene are LGHNA and YSLEER. Trimming removed 4 bases at V and 6 bases at J, with 23 bases between. This CDR3 is 17 amino acids long. CDR3 residues: CASSPVWSVTERDTQYF. The CDR3 nucleotides read TGCGCCAGCAGCCCTGTCTGGTCGGTGACGGAGAGGGATACGCAGTATTTT.

V and J are TRBV7-9 and TRBJ1-1; D gene ambiguous. V was clipped by 2 bases and J by 7 bases, with 11 bases between them. Per the germline V gene, CDR1 is SEHNR and CDR2 is FQNEAQ (reference sequence). CDR3 length: 13 amino acids. The CDR3 protein is CASSLKTRVEAFF. CDR3 nucleotides: TGTGCCAGCAGCTTAAAGACTAGGGTTGAAGCTTTCTTT. Together with reference TRBV7-9 and TRBJ1-1, the CDR3 gives the full variable domain: DTGVSQNPRHKITKRGQNVTFRCDPISEHNRLYWYRQTLGQGPEFLTYFQNEAQLEKSRLLSDRFSAERPKGSFSTLEIQRTEQGDSAMYLCASSLKTRVEAFFGQGTRLTVV.

The genes are TRBV10-3 and TRBJ1-4; unclear D gene. Germline V CDR1 and CDR2: ENHRY, SYGVKD. V was clipped by 2 bases and J by 4 bases, with 8 bases between them. The CDR3 sequence is 14 residues long. CDR3 nucleotides: TGTGCCATCAGTGAGGACGGGATTAATGAAAAACTGTTTTTT. This encodes CAISEDGINEKLFF.

The count of this clonotype is one. The chain has TRBV29-1 and TRBJ1-1; D is undetermined. The germline V gene has CDR1 SQVTM and CDR2 ANQGSEA. The CDR3 covers 13 residues. V lost 7 bases, J lost 1 base, and 13 bases lay in between. This CDR3 reads CSASMGGNTEAFF. The CDR3 DNA reads as TGCAGCGCCTCCATGGGAGGGAACACTGAAGCTTTCTTT.

The chain joins TRBV4-3 to TRBJ1-4; tentatively, D is TRBD1 (6 bases). V was clipped by 2 bases and J by 4 bases, with 14 bases between them. Looked up from germline, CDR1 is LGHNA and CDR2 is YSLEER. This CDR3 contains 16 residues. The CDR3 sequence: CASSQKYRQDNEKLFF. The CDR3 coding sequence is TGCGCCAGCAGCCAAAAATACCGACAGGATAATGAAAAACTGTTTTTT.

This rearrangement joins TRBV4-3 to TRBJ1-3; the D is unclear. Germline V gene lookup returns CDR1 LGHNA and CDR2 YSLEER. V was pared by 0 bases and J by 0 bases, with 9 bases between. The CDR3 is 16 residues long. CDR3 region: CASSQDPGISGNTIYF. CDR3 nucleotides: TGCGCCAGCAGCCAAGATCCCGGGATCTCTGGAAACACCATATATTTT.

The chain is built from TRBV6-2 or TRBV6-3 and TRBJ1-1; TRBD1 matches at 10 bases. CDR3 length: 13 amino acids. Unmatched junction bases numbered 4, after V lost 8 bases and J lost 4 bases. Germline V gene data show CDR1 as MNHEY and CDR2 as SVGEGT. This chain's CDR3 is CASRTGGFTEAFF. The CDR3 DNA sequence: TGTGCCAGCCGGACAGGGGGTTTCACTGAAGCTTTCTTT.

This clonotype was seen a handful of times. The chain links TRBV2 to TRBJ2-7; D is uncertain. With 5 bases removed from V and 4 bases from J, the gap between germline ends came to 15 bases. The germline gives CDR1 SNHLY, CDR2 FYNNEI. This CDR3 is built from 14 residues. In DNA, the CDR3 is TGTGCCAGCAGTTGGCAAGGGCGAGAATACGAGCAGTACTTC. It codes for CASSWQGREYEQYF.

The genes are TRBV9 and TRBJ2-1; 7 nucleotides align to TRBD2. Per the germline V gene, CDR1 is SGDLS and CDR2 is YYNGEE. There are 17 residues in the CDR3. J lost 0 bases, V lost 2 bases, and 8 bases had no gene match. The CDR3 DNA sequence: TGTGCCAGCAGCGTTTCCCCTGGGGGGGGCTCCTACAATGAGCAGTTCTTC. This sequence encodes CASSVSPGGGSYNEQFF.

This clonotype was detected a few times. The chain links TRBV30 to TRBJ1-2; no clear D. CDR1 and CDR2 from the germline V gene are GTSNPN and SVGIG (reference sequence). V lost 1 base and J lost 3, with 6 bases in between. The CDR3 is made up of 12 amino acids. CDR3 region: CAWSAGYYGYTF. In DNA, the CDR3 is TGTGCCTGGAGTGCCGGATACTATGGCTACACCTTC.

In its sample, this clonotype was seen once. The V call is TRBV3-1, the J call TRBJ1-2; 11 nucleotides match TRBD1. V was pared by 4 bases and J by 4 bases, with 8 bases of the junction left unmatched. The CDR3 is 16 residues long. Per the germline V gene, CDR1 is LGHDT and CDR2 is YNNKEL (reference sequence). CDR3 sequence: CASSPAGQGAGYGYTF. Here the CDR3 DNA reads TGTGCCAGCAGCCCCGCTGGACAGGGGGCTGGCTATGGCTACACCTTC. The complete variable domain, with remaining parts taken from reference TRBV3-1 and TRBJ1-2, reads DTAVSQTPKYLVTQMGNDKSIKCEQNLGHDTMYWYKQDSKKFLKIMFSYNNKELIINETVPNRFSPKSPDKAHLNLHINSLELGDSAVYFCASSPAGQGAGYGYTFGSGTRLTVV.

The rearrangement links TRBV4-3 to TRBJ1-2; a possible D gene is TRBD1 (6 bases). CDR3 size: 16 residues. V was clipped by 3 bases and J by 2 bases, with 16 bases between them. From germline, CDR1 is LGHNA and CDR2 YSLEER. CDR3 DNA: TGCGCCAGCAGCCAGGGTGGGGGGGGCGCCAACTATGGCTACACCTTC. This sequence encodes CASSQGGGGANYGYTF.